What follows are 30 T cell receptor beta chains derived from one specimen sequenced in a study of blood T cells in healthy people across ages. PCR was performed a second time for about 6 to 11 cycles using a sample-barcoded 5' primer and a J-beta primer mix. TCRdb ran MiXCR on the 5' RACE reads and lists one entry per CDR3 protein. The data hold more than 550,000 distinct CDR3 sequences, with over 20% observed a single time. Sequenced sample: blood. The receptor source for this set is a man between 65 and 85 years old in good health.

This clonotype appeared a few times. CDR3 nucleotides: TGCGCCAGCAGGAAAAGCGGAACCGGGGAGCTGTTTTTT. As protein: CASRKSGTGELFF. The chain has TRBV4-3 and TRBJ2-2, with a possible D match to TRBD2 (5 bases). Trimming cost V 6 bases and J 5 bases, with 10 bases left between them. CDR1 is LGHNA and CDR2 is YSLEER in the germline V gene. The CDR3 has 13 amino acids.

V and J are TRBV2 and TRBJ1-1; D gene uncertain. Germline assignment: CDR1 SNHLY and CDR2 FYNNEI. The CDR3 is 12 residues long. V shed 6 bases and J shed 6 bases, with 11 bases lying between them. CDR3 in DNA: TGTGCCAGCAGCCCCGTTGGGCCTGAAGCTTTCTTT. It yields the protein CASSPVGPEAFF. Variable domain in full (rest from reference TRBV2 and TRBJ1-1): EPEVTQTPSHQVTQMGQEVILRCVPISNHLYFYWYRQILGQKVEFLVSFYNNEISEKSEIFDDQFSVERPDGSNFTLKIRSTKLEDSAMYFCASSPVGPEAFFGQGTRLTVV.

This clonotype was detected only a few times. V is TRBV6-6 and J is TRBJ2-3; D ambiguous. The germline V gene has CDR1 MNHNY and CDR2 SVGAGI (reference sequence). V lost 6 bases and J lost 0, with 13 bases in between. This CDR3 is 15 amino acids long. Written as DNA, the CDR3 is TGTGCCAGCAGCAACCTGATGACAAGCACAGATACGCAGTATTTT. Its translation is CASSNLMTSTDTQYF.

There are a few counts of this clonotype. One end of the junction fails to match germline, which may point to a read error. The chain couples TRBV7-2 to TRBJ2-5; possibly TRBD2 for D (5 bases). The CDR3 has 13 residues. Germline V gene sequence: CDR1 SGHTA, CDR2 FQGNSA. DNA for the CDR3: TGTGCCAGCAGCCCCCCCGGGGTTGAGACCCAGCACTTC. It translates to CASSPPGVETQHF.

This clonotype turned up a few times. The V gene is TRBV3-1, the J gene TRBJ1-6; D gene unclear. The germline V gene encodes CDR1 LGHDT and CDR2 YNNKEL (reference sequence). CDR3 length equals 17 residues. Trimming pared 1 base from V and 0 bases from J, leaving 10 bases between. CDR3 protein: CASSQGWLSSYNSPLHF. In nucleotides, the CDR3 is TGTGCCAGCAGCCAAGGGTGGCTGAGCTCCTATAATTCACCCCTCCACTTT.

For this clonotype: One end of the junction fails to match germline, which may point to a read error. The genes are TRBV4-1 and TRBJ1-2; perhaps TRBD1 as D (5 bases). The CDR3 extends over 14 amino acids. Germline CDR1 is MGHRA and CDR2 is YSYEKL. CDR3 in amino acids: CASRQEVTVHGYTF. CDR3 bases: TGCGCCAGCAGACAAGAAGTGACAGTCCATGGCTACACCTTC.

This chain connects TRBV20-1 to TRBJ2-1; D may match TRBD1 or TRBD2 (5 bases each). There are 15 residues in the CDR3. Germline assignment: CDR1 DFQATT and CDR2 SNEGSKA (reference sequence). Between the trimmed V and J ends, which lost 0 bases and 0 bases, there was a span of 9 bases. The CDR3 loop is CSARDWGTSYNEQFF. The DNA of the CDR3 is TGCAGTGCTAGAGATTGGGGGACCTCCTACAATGAGCAGTTCTTC.

A few counts support this clonotype. The chain employs TRBV12-3 or TRBV12-4 and TRBJ1-1; D remains ambiguous. The V end lost 0 bases, the J end lost 10 bases, and 15 bases lay between the germline ends. The CDR3 is 14 residues long. The CDR3 region is CASSLALGGMVAFF. CDR3 DNA: TGTGCCAGCAGTTTAGCGCTCGGTGGAATGGTAGCTTTCTTT.

The genes are TRBV15 and TRBJ2-4; unclear D gene. From germline, CDR1 is LNHNV and CDR2 YYDKDF (reference sequence). V was trimmed by 4 bases and J by 0 bases, leaving 10 bases between them. The CDR3 runs 15 residues. CDR3 residues: CATSMGILAKNIQYF. CDR3 nucleotides: TGTGCCACCAGCATGGGGATTCTAGCCAAAAACATTCAGTACTTC.

The rearrangement links TRBV6-6 to TRBJ1-2, with D uncertain. Looked up from germline, CDR1 is MNHNY and CDR2 is SVGAGI (reference sequence). Between the trimmed V and J ends, which lost 2 bases and 9 bases, there was a span of 10 bases. This CDR3 spans 12 amino acids. Written as DNA, the CDR3 is TGTGCCAGCAGTTACGGCGGGGTTAGCTACACCTTC. Protein: CASSYGGVSYTF.

The V gene is TRBV7-9, the J gene TRBJ2-3, with a tentative D call TRBD2 (5 bases). V lost 5 bases and J 6 bases, leaving 21 bases between the germline ends. This CDR3 spans 16 amino acids. Looked up from germline, CDR1 is SEHNR and CDR2 is FQNEAQ (reference sequence). As DNA, the CDR3 is TGTGCCAGCAGCCGAATCAGCGGATCCCACAAGGATACGCAGTATTTT. Its translation: CASSRISGSHKDTQYF. The variable domain in full, with the rest retrieved from reference TRBV7-9 and TRBJ2-3, is DTGVSQNPRHKITKRGQNVTFRCDPISEHNRLYWYRQTLGQGPEFLTYFQNEAQLEKSRLLSDRFSAERPKGSFSTLEIQRTEQGDSAMYLCASSRISGSHKDTQYFGPGTRLTVL.

V gene TRBV6-5 combines with J gene TRBJ2-5; D is unresolved. The CDR3 is made up of 13 amino acids. V was pared by 3 bases and J by 4 bases, with 9 bases between. Germline-derived CDR1 and CDR2 are MNHEY and SVGAGI. This CDR3 is CASSYSTGETQYF. DNA for the CDR3: TGTGCCAGCAGTTATTCGACGGGAGAGACCCAGTACTTC.

This rearrangement joins TRBV12-3 or TRBV12-4 to TRBJ2-3; D unclear. Trimming pared 6 bases from V and 2 bases from J, leaving 12 bases between. The CDR3 sequence is 14 residues long. CDR3 in DNA: TGTGCCAGCAGCCGCCGAATAGCCACAGATACGCAGTATTTT. Translation: CASSRRIATDTQYF.

The V call is TRBV6-6, the J call TRBJ1-1; D unclear. The V end was cut by 10 bases, the J end by 5 bases, with 17 bases between. The CDR3 contains 13 residues. Germline values: CDR1 MNHNY, CDR2 SVGAGI (reference sequence). CDR3 in amino acids: CATSRGVLTEAFF. As DNA, the CDR3 is TGTGCCACCTCCCGCGGCGTTTTAACTGAAGCTTTCTTT.

The V call is TRBV10-3, the J call TRBJ2-6; D is unresolved. The germline CDR1 and CDR2 sequences are ENHRY and SYGVKD. The V gene lost 5 bases and the J gene lost 0 bases, with 11 bases spanning the gap. The CDR3 length is 16 residues. For the CDR3, the DNA is TGTGCCATCAGTCCGGATGGTATCTCTGGGGCCAACGTCCTGACTTTC. It codes for CAISPDGISGANVLTF.

The sample holds a few counts of this clonotype. This chain connects TRBV6-5 to TRBJ2-7, with 8 positions matching TRBD2. The DNA end is more similar to TRBJ2-5, so the J call may be wrong. The CDR3 has 14 residues. The germline CDR1 and CDR2 sequences are MNHEY and SVGAGI. The CDR3 spells CASSYPGGGETQYF. The CDR3 DNA sequence: TGTGCCAGCAGTTATCCGGGGGGGGGAGAGACCCAGTACTTC.

The J gene is TRBJ2-2, the V gene TRBV20-1; 12 bases map to TRBD2. Germline lookup yields CDR1 DFQATT and CDR2 SNEGSKA (reference sequence). The trim removed 3 bases at V and 7 bases at J, leaving 9 bases unmatched. CDR3 size: 16 residues. CDR3 nucleotides: TGCAGTGCTAGGCCCTGGACTAGCGGGGCGAGCGGGGAGCTGTTTTTT. Translation: CSARPWTSGASGELFF.

This chain joins TRBV4-1 and TRBJ2-1; TRBD2 matches at 8 bases. Per germline, CDR1 MGHRA and CDR2 YSYEKL. The CDR3 is made up of 16 amino acids. J was trimmed by 7 bases and V by 0 bases; bases with no gene match: 8. The CDR3 coding sequence is TGCGCCAGCAGCCAAGATCTTCGGGGGGGGCGGAATGAGCAGTTCTTC. As protein: CASSQDLRGGRNEQFF.

This clonotype was picked up a small number of times. The chain is built from TRBV11-2 and TRBJ2-1; D uncertain. The J call may be incorrect, as the DNA end agrees better with TRBJ2-7. Germline CDR1 and CDR2: SGHAT and FQNNGV. The length of the CDR3 is 14 residues. This CDR3 reads CASSLYGGDYEQYF. CDR3 bases: TGTGCCAGCAGCTTGTACGGTGGGGACTACGAGCAGTACTTC.

This clonotype has only a few counts. The chain uses TRBV6-2 or TRBV6-3 and TRBJ2-1; D might be TRBD2 (6 bases). The CDR3 contains 14 residues. Germline assignment: CDR1 MNHEY and CDR2 SVGEGT. Trimming shortened V by 3 bases and J by 7 bases, and 13 bases separated the two germline ends. CDR3 bases: TGTGCCAGCAGTTATGGGAGGTCGGCTAATGAGCAGTTCTTC. Protein sequence: CASSYGRSANEQFF.

This clonotype appeared many times. The chain joins TRBV7-9 to TRBJ2-5; 10 nucleotides match TRBD1. From germline, CDR1 is SEHNR and CDR2 FQNEAQ (reference sequence). CDR3 length: 13 residues. Unmatched junction bases numbered 1, after V lost 5 bases and J lost 4 bases. The CDR3 DNA follows: TGTGCCAGCAGCCGACAGGGGGCAGAGACCCAGTACTTC. Translating it yields CASSRQGAETQYF.

The V gene is TRBV28, the J gene TRBJ2-1; TRBD2 might be the D (5 bases). Trimming removed 2 bases at V and 4 bases at J, with 9 bases between. The germline V gene encodes CDR1 MDHEN and CDR2 SYDVKM. This CDR3 spans 14 amino acids. This CDR3 is CASSLDYPYNEQFF. CDR3 coding DNA: TGTGCCAGCAGTTTAGACTACCCTTACAATGAGCAGTTCTTC.

This rearrangement joins TRBV4-1 to TRBJ2-4; D not resolved. This CDR3 is 15 amino acids long. Germline loops: CDR1 MGHRA, CDR2 YSYEKL. The V and J ends lost 1 base and 6 bases respectively, with 13 bases between them. This chain's CDR3 is CASSQGAAKGNIQYF. The CDR3, as DNA: TGCGCCAGCAGCCAAGGGGCGGCAAAGGGAAACATTCAGTACTTC.

This sequence joins TRBV7-2 and TRBJ1-6, with TRBD1 identical over 7 bases. The V gene's germline CDR1 is SGHTA and CDR2 FQGNSA. The CDR3 runs 14 residues. J gave up 9 bases and V 3 bases, and 5 bases lay outside the gene matches. CDR3 nucleotides: TGTGCCAGCAGCTTCACAGGGGTCGGTTCACCCCTCCACTTT. This codes for CASSFTGVGSPLHF.

This chain links TRBV7-9 with TRBJ2-5, with D unresolved. CDR1 SEHNR and CDR2 FQNEAQ come from the germline V gene (reference sequence). The CDR3 is 13 amino acids. V was trimmed by 5 bases and J by 5 bases, leaving 12 bases between them. The DNA of the CDR3 is TGTGCCAGCAGCGAAGAAATGTGGGAGACCCAGTACTTC. Amino acid sequence: CASSEEMWETQYF.

This clonotype was picked up a small number of times. The chain couples TRBV24-1 to TRBJ1-4, with TRBD1 matching over 8 bases. CDR1 is KGHDR, CDR2 SFDVKD, per germline. The CDR3 contains 16 residues. V dropped 4 bases and J dropped 6; count of bases not matched to a gene: 9. DNA of the CDR3: TGTGCCACCAGTGACCCCGACAGGGGAGGAGATGAAAAACTGTTTTTT. It codes for CATSDPDRGGDEKLFF.

This clonotype was detected a few times. The chain has TRBV20-1 and TRBJ2-3, with 7 nucleotides matching TRBD2. The CDR3 runs to 15 residues. V shed 6 bases and J 0 bases; nucleotides not matched to a gene: 9. Looked up from germline, CDR1 is DFQATT and CDR2 is SNEGSKA (reference sequence). The chain's CDR3 is CSAALGGMSTDTQYF. The CDR3, as DNA: TGCAGTGCGGCCTTGGGGGGGATGAGCACAGATACGCAGTATTTT.

CDR3: CASRGDPDTQYF. DNA of the CDR3: TGTGCCAGCAGAGGGGATCCAGATACGCAGTATTTT. The chain links TRBV12-3 or TRBV12-4 to TRBJ2-3, with a tentative D call TRBD1 (5 bases). This CDR3 has 12 amino acids. Trimming took off 6 bases at V and 4 bases at J, with 8 bases between the two ends.

V gene TRBV29-1 combines with J gene TRBJ1-2; possibly TRBD1 for D (5 bases). This CDR3 has 13 amino acids. Trimming took off 6 bases at V and 3 bases at J, with 14 bases between the two ends. The germline CDR1 and CDR2 sequences are SQVTM and ANQGSEA. The DNA of the CDR3 is TGCAGCGTAGTGTTCCGCAGGGACTATGGCTACACCTTC. It is translated as CSVVFRRDYGYTF.

Only a few counts were recorded for this clonotype. Relative to the germline gene, one junction end is altered; a read error may explain this. The chain combines TRBV12-3 or TRBV12-4 with TRBJ1-2; D remains ambiguous. The length of the CDR3 is 15 residues. CDR3 nucleotides: TGCGCCAGCAGCTTGACGCCAGGTACTAACTATGGCTACACCTTC. This sequence encodes CASSLTPGTNYGYTF.